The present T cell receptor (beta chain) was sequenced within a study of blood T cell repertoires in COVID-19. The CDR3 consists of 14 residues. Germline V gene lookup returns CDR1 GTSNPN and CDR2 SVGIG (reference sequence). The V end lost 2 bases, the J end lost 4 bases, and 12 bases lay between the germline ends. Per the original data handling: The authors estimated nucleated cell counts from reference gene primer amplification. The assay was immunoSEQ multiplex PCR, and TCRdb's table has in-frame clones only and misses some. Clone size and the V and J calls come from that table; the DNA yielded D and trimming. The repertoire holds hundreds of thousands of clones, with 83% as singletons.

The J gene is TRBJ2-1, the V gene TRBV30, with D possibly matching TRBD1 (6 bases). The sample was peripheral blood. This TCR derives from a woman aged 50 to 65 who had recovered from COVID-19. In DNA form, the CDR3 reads TGTGCCTGGAGTTGGGGACAAGAATACAATGAGCAGTTCTTC. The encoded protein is CAWSWGQEYNEQFF. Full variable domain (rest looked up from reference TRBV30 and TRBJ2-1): SQTIHQWPATLVQPVGSPLSLECTVEGTSNPNLYWYRQAAGRGLQLLFYSVGIGQISSEVPQNLSASRPQDRQFILSSKKLLLSDSGFYLCAWSWGQEYNEQFFGPGTRLTVL.